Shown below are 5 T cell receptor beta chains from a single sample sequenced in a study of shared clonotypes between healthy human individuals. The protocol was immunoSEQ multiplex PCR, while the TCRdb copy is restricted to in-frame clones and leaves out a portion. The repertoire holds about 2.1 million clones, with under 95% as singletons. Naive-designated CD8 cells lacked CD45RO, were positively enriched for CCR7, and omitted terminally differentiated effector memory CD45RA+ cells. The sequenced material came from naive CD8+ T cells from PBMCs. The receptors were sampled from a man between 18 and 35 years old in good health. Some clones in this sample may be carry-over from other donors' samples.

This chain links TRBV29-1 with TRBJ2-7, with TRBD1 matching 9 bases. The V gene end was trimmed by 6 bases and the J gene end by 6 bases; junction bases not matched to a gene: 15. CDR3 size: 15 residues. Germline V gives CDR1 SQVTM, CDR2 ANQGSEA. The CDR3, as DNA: TGCAGCGTGATAACCCGCGGGACAGGGCTTGGCGAGCAGTACTTC. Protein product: CSVITRGTGLGEQYF.

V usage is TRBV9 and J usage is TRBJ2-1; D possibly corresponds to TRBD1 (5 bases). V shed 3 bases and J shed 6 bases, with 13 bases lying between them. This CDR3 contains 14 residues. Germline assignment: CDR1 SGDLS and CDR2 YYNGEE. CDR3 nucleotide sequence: TGTGCCAGCAGCGAAAGGGGCTTCGCCAATGAGCAGTTCTTC. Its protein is CASSERGFANEQFF.

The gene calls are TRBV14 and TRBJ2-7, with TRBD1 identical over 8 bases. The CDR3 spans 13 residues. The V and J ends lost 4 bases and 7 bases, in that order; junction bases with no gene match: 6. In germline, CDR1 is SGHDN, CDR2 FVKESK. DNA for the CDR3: TGTGCCAGCAGCCCGGGACAGGTTCGGGAGCAGTACTTC. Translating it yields CASSPGQVREQYF.

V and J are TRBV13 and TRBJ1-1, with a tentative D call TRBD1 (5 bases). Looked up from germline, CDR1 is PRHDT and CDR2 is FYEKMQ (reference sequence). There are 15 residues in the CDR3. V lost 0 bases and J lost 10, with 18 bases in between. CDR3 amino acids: CASSLGGATISGAFF. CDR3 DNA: TGTGCCAGCAGCTTAGGAGGGGCCACGATCAGTGGAGCTTTCTTT.

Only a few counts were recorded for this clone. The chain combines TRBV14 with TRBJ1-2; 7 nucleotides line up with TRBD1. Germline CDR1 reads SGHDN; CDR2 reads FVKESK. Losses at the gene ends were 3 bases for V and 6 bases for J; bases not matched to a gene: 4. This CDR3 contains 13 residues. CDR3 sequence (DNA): TGTGCCAGCAGCCAGGGACAGCTTCATGGCTACACCTTC. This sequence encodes CASSQGQLHGYTF. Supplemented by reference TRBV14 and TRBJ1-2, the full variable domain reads EAGVTQFPSHSVIEKGQTVTLRCDPISGHDNLYWYRRVMGKEIKFLLHFVKESKQDESGMPNNRFLAERTGGTYSTLKVQPAELEDSGVYFCASSQGQLHGYTFGSGTRLTVV.